The 22 T cell receptor beta chains presented below share a single source sample, sequenced in a study of T cell responses to AZD1222 COVID-19 vaccine. Produced via immunoSEQ multiplex PCR; TCRdb's table is partial and in-frame only. The sample has under 25,000 clones, approximately 88% seen once. Specimen: peripheral blood, collected 28 days after the second AZD1222 dose. The receptors derive from an adult who received the AZD1222 COVID-19 vaccine.

The V gene is TRBV19, the J gene TRBJ2-1; 7 positions agree with TRBD2. Germline trimming cut 7 bases from V and 4 bases from J; bases unmatched to any gene: 10. Germline assignment: CDR1 LNHDA and CDR2 SQIVND (reference sequence). There are 15 residues in the CDR3. CDR3 in DNA: TGTGCCAGTATTCGGCGAGCGGGACCTTACAATGAGCAGTTCTTC. It translates to CASIRRAGPYNEQFF.

The chain uses TRBV20-1 and TRBJ2-1, with D hard to call. The CDR3 runs 11 residues. Germline assignment: CDR1 DFQATT and CDR2 SNEGSKA (reference sequence). Trimming took off 2 bases at V and 6 bases at J, with 5 bases between the two ends. In nucleotides, the CDR3 is TGCAGTGCTAGATTCCCCAATGAGCAGTTCTTC. It yields the protein CSARFPNEQFF.

This clone appeared a few times. The rearrangement joins TRBV11-2 to TRBJ2-7, with D perhaps assigned TRBD1 or TRBD2 (5 bases each). CDR1 is SGHAT and CDR2 is FQNNGV in the germline V gene. V lost 8 bases and J 1 base, leaving 15 bases between the germline ends. This CDR3 is built from 14 residues. CDR3 DNA: TGTGCCAGCTTTCCACTGGGACCTTCCTACGAGCAGTACTTC. This gives the protein CASFPLGPSYEQYF.

As DNA, the CDR3 is TGTGCCAGCAGTAATCAGGGAGGCGGCTCACCCCTCCACTTT. Amino acids: CASSNQGGGSPLHF. The genes are TRBV6-5 and TRBJ1-6, with TRBD1 as a possible D gene (5 bases). Germline-derived CDR1 and CDR2 are MNHEY and SVGAGI. The CDR3 length is 14 residues. Trimming cost V 5 bases and J 10 bases, with 15 bases left between them.

The chain combines TRBV14 with TRBJ2-1, with TRBD2 matching 10 bases. Germline V gene lookup returns CDR1 SGHDN and CDR2 FVKESK. Trimming removed 2 bases from V and 7 bases from J; junction bases left unmatched: 11. The CDR3 has 17 residues. The chain's CDR3 is CASSQPSGRAKWNEQFF. The CDR3 DNA reads TGTGCCAGCAGCCAACCCAGCGGGAGGGCCAAGTGGAATGAGCAGTTCTTC.

V and J are TRBV5-1 and TRBJ2-3, with TRBD2 matching 8 bases. CDR1 SGHRS and CDR2 YFSETQ come from the germline V gene. J gave up 2 bases and V 3 bases, and 5 bases lay outside the gene matches. The CDR3 has 15 amino acids. DNA of the CDR3: TGCGCCAGCAGCTCTGGCGGGAGGACCACAGATACGCAGTATTTT. It is translated as CASSSGGRTTDTQYF.

The CDR3, as DNA: TGTGCGTCTGGCGGAGGGATCTACGAGCAGTACTTC. Translated: CASGGGIYEQYF. The chain uses TRBV10-3 and TRBJ2-7; a possible D gene is TRBD2 (6 bases). Germline loops: CDR1 ENHRY, CDR2 SYGVKD. The CDR3 consists of 12 residues.

The J gene is TRBJ1-5, the V gene TRBV7-8; perhaps TRBD1 as D (6 bases). The CDR3 is 15 residues long. Per the germline V gene, CDR1 is SGHVS and CDR2 is FQNEAQ. Trimming pared 1 base from V and 2 bases from J, leaving 9 bases between. The CDR3: CASSLDRVGNQPQHF. For the CDR3, the DNA is TGTGCCAGCAGCTTAGACAGGGTTGGCAATCAGCCCCAGCATTTT. The full variable domain, in which reference TRBV7-8 and TRBJ1-5 provide the parts outside the CDR3, is GAGVSQSPRYKVAKRGQDVALRCDPISGHVSLFWYQQALGQGPEFLTYFQNEAQLDKSGLPSDRFFAERPEGSVSTLKIQRTQQEDSAVYLCASSLDRVGNQPQHFGDGTRLSIL.

The V gene is TRBV11-2, the J gene TRBJ2-5; perhaps TRBD2 as D (5 bases). CDR3 length equals 13 residues. Germline V gives CDR1 SGHAT, CDR2 FQNNGV. The V and J ends lost 1 base and 5 bases respectively, with 8 bases between them. CDR3 nucleotides: TGTGCCAGCAGCTTAGGGTGGGAGGAGACCCAGTACTTC. Residues: CASSLGWEETQYF.

V and J are TRBV3-1 (or the pseudogene TRBV3-2) and TRBJ2-7; 9 bases are shared with TRBD2. Germline V gives CDR1 LGHDT, CDR2 YNNKEL (reference sequence). V lost 0 bases, J lost 6 bases, and 3 bases stayed unmatched. This CDR3 contains 14 residues. In DNA, the CDR3 is TGTGCCAGCAGCCAAGATGCGGGGGGGCGCGAGCAGTACTTC. This gives the protein CASSQDAGGREQYF.

The rearrangement joins TRBV19 to TRBJ1-2; 7 positions match TRBD1. CDR3 length: 14 amino acids. Germline V gene lookup returns CDR1 LNHDA and CDR2 SQIVND (reference sequence). The trim removed 3 bases at V and 6 bases at J, leaving 7 bases unmatched. The CDR3 DNA is TGTGCCAGTAGTATCCAGACAGGGACGGATGGCTACACCTTC. This sequence encodes CASSIQTGTDGYTF. Full variable domain (outside the CDR3, taken from reference TRBV19 and TRBJ1-2): DGGITQSPKYLFRKEGQNVTLSCEQNLNHDAMYWYRQDPGQGLRLIYYSQIVNDFQKGDIAEGYSVSREKKESFPLTVTSAQKNPTAFYLCASSIQTGTDGYTFGSGTRLTVV.

The chain recombines TRBV19 with TRBJ2-1; 9 positions agree with TRBD2. V shed 7 bases, J shed 4 bases, and the junction held 8 bases outside the gene matches. Germline loops: CDR1 LNHDA, CDR2 SQIVND (reference sequence). The CDR3 runs to 15 residues. This CDR3 reads CASTRVAGGYNEQFF. In DNA, the CDR3 is TGTGCCAGTACGAGGGTGGCGGGAGGGTACAATGAGCAGTTCTTC.

This chain joins TRBV3-1 (or the pseudogene TRBV3-2) and TRBJ2-3, with D possibly TRBD1 on 5 matching bases. CDR1 is LGHDT and CDR2 is YNNKEL in the germline V gene (reference sequence). V gave up 6 bases and J gave up 10 bases, with 14 bases separating them. The length of the CDR3 is 12 residues. The CDR3 loop is CASRSREEAQYF. CDR3 nucleotides: TGTGCCAGCAGATCCAGGGAAGAGGCGCAGTATTTT.

The V and J genes are TRBV6-2 or TRBV6-3 and TRBJ1-5; TRBD1 aligns across 7 bases. V trimming: 2 bases; J trimming: 6 bases; junction bases outside the gene matches: 13. Germline V gives CDR1 MNHEY, CDR2 SVGEGT. The CDR3 spans 17 residues. The CDR3: CASSYSPRQGSSQPQHF. Here the CDR3 DNA reads TGTGCCAGCAGTTACAGTCCCCGACAGGGTTCAAGTCAGCCCCAGCATTTT.

This rearrangement joins TRBV19 to TRBJ1-2; D is uncertain. V was trimmed by 7 bases and J by 0 bases, leaving 9 bases between them. Per germline, CDR1 LNHDA and CDR2 SQIVND (reference sequence). The CDR3 has 13 amino acids. The CDR3 protein is CASTRSSNYGYTF. The CDR3 region has the DNA TGTGCCAGTACGCGCAGTTCTAACTATGGCTACACCTTC.

This chain uses TRBV6-5 with TRBJ2-2; a weak D match, TRBD1 (6 bases). V gave up 2 bases and J gave up 5 bases, with 15 bases separating them. Per the germline V gene, CDR1 is MNHEY and CDR2 is SVGAGI. The CDR3 sequence is 16 residues long. The DNA for the CDR3 is TGTGCCAGCAGTTACGGCAGGGGCGGTAATACCGGGGAGCTGTTTTTT. It encodes CASSYGRGGNTGELFF.

The chain combines TRBV24-1 with TRBJ1-5; the D is unclear. Deletions cut 7 bases from V and 1 base from J, with 7 bases between. This CDR3 is 13 amino acids long. Germline lookup yields CDR1 KGHDR and CDR2 SFDVKD. The DNA for the CDR3 is TGTGCCACCAGAGAGGACAGCAATCAGCCCCAGCATTTT. Translated: CATREDSNQPQHF.

V gene TRBV5-6 combines with J gene TRBJ2-7, with a tentative D call TRBD2 (5 bases). The V gene's germline CDR1 is SGHDT and CDR2 YYEEEE. Trimming removed 5 bases from V and 4 bases from J, with 16 bases in between. The CDR3 spans 14 residues. The CDR3 bases are TGTGCCAGCAGATATAGTGGGAGTGTGTACGAGCAGTACTTC. Residues: CASRYSGSVYEQYF. Combining the CDR3 with reference TRBV5-6 and TRBJ2-7 gives the whole variable domain DAGVTQSPTHLIKTRGQQVTLRCSPKSGHDTVSWYQQALGQGPQFIFQYYEEEERQRGNFPDRFSGHQFPNYSSELNVNALLLGDSALYLCASRYSGSVYEQYFGPGTRLTVT.

V gene TRBV7-2 combines with J gene TRBJ2-2; TRBD1 or TRBD2 may be the D gene (6 bases each). Trimming pared 7 bases from V and 4 bases from J, leaving 13 bases between. Per the germline V gene, CDR1 is SGHTA and CDR2 is FQGNSA. The CDR3 is made up of 14 amino acids. The CDR3 region has the DNA TGTGCCAGCACGAGGGGGGTGAGCACCGGGGAGCTGTTTTTT. It codes for CASTRGVSTGELFF.

The chain combines TRBV27 with TRBJ2-7; 7 positions match TRBD1. Trimming at V came to 0 bases and at J to 4 bases, leaving 9 bases not matched to a gene. Germline CDR1 is MNHEY and CDR2 is SMNVEV (reference sequence). This CDR3 region has 16 residues. In nucleotides, the CDR3 is TGTGCCAGCAGTTTATCGAGGACAGGAACTATGTACGAGCAGTACTTC. Translating it yields CASSLSRTGTMYEQYF.

The chain is built from TRBV6-5 and TRBJ2-7, with TRBD2 as a possible D gene (6 bases). Germline-derived CDR1 and CDR2 are MNHEY and SVGAGI. This CDR3 spans 12 amino acids. Deletions cut 5 bases from V and 10 bases from J, with 15 bases between. The CDR3 sequence: CASSQSRDRQYF. The CDR3, as DNA: TGTGCCAGCAGTCAGTCGCGGGACCGACAGTACTTC.

The V and J genes are TRBV29-1 and TRBJ1-3; weak D call: TRBD1 (6 bases). CDR3 length: 18 amino acids. Trimming removed 7 bases from V and 0 bases from J, with 25 bases in between. Germline-derived CDR1 and CDR2 are SQVTM and ANQGSEA. In DNA form, the CDR3 reads TGCAGCGGGGGGCGGGGGACGCTACCCCATGACTCTGGAAACACCATATATTTT. It specifies CSGGRGTLPHDSGNTIYF.